This entry concerns a single TCR beta chain. Germline loops: CDR1 MGHDK, CDR2 SYGVNS. This CDR3 region has 16 residues. V gave up 0 bases and J gave up 4 bases; unmatched junction bases: 6. Individuals aged about 18 to 100 years were recruited from some 26 US areas. This sample is part of a study of blood T cell repertoires in COVID-19. About the research overall: The samples span acute and convalescent COVID-19 from the United States, Italy and Spain.

Per the authors' pipeline: From reference gene primer amplification, estimates of nucleated cell counts were derived. Only in-frame clones appear in the TCRdb table, and some are missing; sequencing was by immunoSEQ multiplex PCR. Clone size and the V and J calls come from that table; the DNA yielded D and trimming. The sample holds 100,000 to 150,000 clones, around 84% seen once. Sequenced material: PBMCs or T cells enriched from blood (not recorded which). The chain employs TRBV25-1 and TRBJ2-1, with TRBD2 matching over 7 bases. The TCR sequence derives from a man aged 40-49 years with acute COVID-19. In DNA, the CDR3 is TGTGCCAGCAGTGAATATGGGCTAGCGGCATACAATGAGCAGTTCTTC. Translated: CASSEYGLAAYNEQFF.